These 22 T cell receptor beta chains originate from one sample sequenced in a study of naive and memory T cell subsets. Study findings and constraints: Possibly reflecting memory cells re-expressing CD45RA, a few larger clonotypes occurred in naive repertoires, especially CD8.

Both TRBC1 and TRBC2 were covered by a beta constant-region primer of two equimolar oligonucleotides. Nested alpha and beta constant-region primers with the SP2 primer drove four PCR rounds on ligated cDNA. TCRdb analysed the UMI-ligation and nested PCR reads with MiXCR anew, one entry per CDR3 protein. This sample has fewer than 150,000 distinct CDR3 sequences, with more than 15% found just once. Antigens for these TCRs are unknown. The sample comprised naive CD8+ T cells from blood. The receptors stem from a human donor in good health.

The rearrangement links TRBV9 to TRBJ1-2; D call uncertain. V lost 3 bases to trimming and J lost 4 bases, with 10 bases between them. There are 13 residues in the CDR3. Germline-derived CDR1 and CDR2 are SGDLS and YYNGEE. Written as DNA, the CDR3 is TGTGCCAGCAGCGAAGGATGGGGCTATGGCTACACCTTC. Translation gives CASSEGWGYGYTF.

This clonotype came up a few times. This sequence joins TRBV6-5 and TRBJ1-2, with D unclear. The germline V gene encodes CDR1 MNHEY and CDR2 SVGAGI. V dropped 3 bases and J dropped 6 bases, with 11 bases sitting between them. This CDR3 has 13 amino acids. As DNA, the CDR3 is TGTGCCAGCAGTTATGGTGAAACCAATGGCTACACCTTC. It is translated as CASSYGETNGYTF.

In this sample, this clonotype turned up many times. The V and J genes are TRBV29-1 and TRBJ2-7; 8 nucleotides align to TRBD1. Germline trimming cut 4 bases from V and 7 bases from J; bases unmatched to any gene: 6. The CDR3 is made up of 12 amino acids. CDR1 SQVTM and CDR2 ANQGSEA come from the germline V gene. Here the CDR3 reads CSVGQGAREQYF. CDR3 bases: TGCAGCGTTGGGCAGGGGGCGCGAGAGCAGTACTTC.

The rearrangement uses TRBV28 and TRBJ2-3; unclear D gene. Germline values: CDR1 MDHEN, CDR2 SYDVKM. V lost 6 bases and J lost 6, with 13 bases in between. The CDR3 spans 13 residues. CDR3 sequence reads: CASRPTLRDTQYF. CDR3 nucleotides: TGTGCCAGCAGGCCGACACTGCGGGATACGCAGTATTTT.

This chain uses TRBV12-3 or TRBV12-4 with TRBJ1-1, with a possible D match to TRBD1 (6 bases). The V gene lost 5 bases and the J gene lost 6 bases, with 10 bases spanning the gap. The CDR3 is 12 amino acids. The CDR3 is CASSPQGSEAFF. CDR3 DNA: TGTGCCAGCAGTCCCCAGGGGTCTGAAGCTTTCTTT.

This sequence joins TRBV24-1 and TRBJ2-1; 8 bases align to TRBD1. With 2 bases clipped from V and 2 bases from J, the junction kept 4 bases outside the gene matches. The CDR3 is made up of 16 amino acids. Per the germline V gene, CDR1 is KGHDR and CDR2 is SFDVKD. CDR3 DNA: TGTGCCACCAGTGATTCCCCAGGGGGCCCCTACAATGAGCAGTTCTTC. This codes for CATSDSPGGPYNEQFF.

This clonotype was counted many times. The J gene is TRBJ2-7, the V gene TRBV7-6; 8 nucleotides match TRBD2. V shed 5 bases, J shed 8 bases, and the junction held 11 bases outside the gene matches. This CDR3 is built from 14 residues. Per the germline V gene, CDR1 is SGHVS and CDR2 is FNYEAQ. CDR3 nucleotide sequence: TGTGCCAGCAGCCCGACCTCTTCGGGAGGGAAGCAGTACTTC. Its translation: CASSPTSSGGKQYF.

A few counts support this clonotype. The chain couples TRBV25-1 to TRBJ1-1, with D unclear. The V gene's germline CDR1 is MGHDK and CDR2 SYGVNS. The ends were cut back, 2 bases at V and 6 bases at J, with 10 bases in the middle. This CDR3 is 13 amino acids long. CDR3 protein: CASSEGHGPEAFF. In DNA form, the CDR3 reads TGTGCCAGCAGTGAAGGCCACGGACCTGAAGCTTTCTTT.

CDR3: CSVGGIHNEQFF. CDR3 bases: TGCAGCGTTGGGGGGATTCACAATGAGCAGTTCTTC. The chain combines TRBV29-1 with TRBJ2-1, with D perhaps TRBD1 or TRBD2 (5 bases each). V lost 4 bases and J lost 5, with 9 bases in between. CDR1 and CDR2 from the germline V gene are SQVTM and ANQGSEA. The CDR3 runs 12 residues.

This clonotype has just a few counts. This chain joins TRBV29-1 and TRBJ2-1, with TRBD2 identical over 7 bases. Trimming at V came to 5 bases and at J to 10 bases, leaving 8 bases not matched to a gene. The CDR3 is 12 amino acids. Germline CDR1 is SQVTM and CDR2 is ANQGSEA. CDR3 region: CSVRRGFWEQFF. The CDR3 DNA reads as TGCAGCGTTCGGCGGGGGTTTTGGGAGCAGTTCTTC.

The chain links TRBV6-6 to TRBJ2-7; unclear D gene. Per germline, CDR1 MNHNY and CDR2 SVGAGI (reference sequence). Trimming pared 0 bases from V and 8 bases from J, leaving 20 bases between. This CDR3 spans 16 amino acids. For the CDR3, the DNA is TGTGCCAGCAGTTACTCCTCGGGCCGTACCCTTCCTCAGCAGTACTTC. Its translation is CASSYSSGRTLPQQYF.

Written as DNA, the CDR3 is TGTGCCACACAGACGAACACTGAAGCTTTCTTT. Its translation is CATQTNTEAFF. This sequence joins TRBV2 and TRBJ1-1; no definite D call. Germline-derived CDR1 and CDR2 are SNHLY and FYNNEI. The V end lost 10 bases, the J end lost 1 base, and 7 bases lay between the germline ends. The CDR3 has 11 amino acids. Using reference TRBV2 and TRBJ1-1 for the parts outside the CDR3, the full variable domain is EPEVTQTPSHQVTQMGQEVILRCVPISNHLYFYWYRQILGQKVEFLVSFYNNEISEKSEIFDDQFSVERPDGSNFTLKIRSTKLEDSAMYFCATQTNTEAFFGQGTRLTVV.

This chain links TRBV6-6 with TRBJ2-5, with TRBD1 identical over 8 bases. The CDR3 contains 17 residues. Germline V gene lookup returns CDR1 MNHNY and CDR2 SVGAGI (reference sequence). Losses at the gene ends were 2 bases for V and 3 bases for J; bases not matched to a gene: 11. CDR3 loop: CASSYATGVTQEETQYF. In DNA form, the CDR3 reads TGTGCCAGCAGTTACGCGACAGGGGTCACCCAAGAAGAGACCCAGTACTTC.

In this sample, this clonotype turned up a few times. The chain employs TRBV13 and TRBJ2-1; 13 bases match TRBD2. Trimming at V came to 5 bases and at J to 10 bases, leaving 2 bases not matched to a gene. Germline V CDR1 and CDR2: PRHDT, FYEKMQ (reference sequence). The CDR3 runs to 13 residues. CDR3: CASSMGLAGEQFF. CDR3 coding DNA: TGTGCCAGCAGCATGGGACTAGCGGGAGAGCAGTTCTTC. Full variable domain (remainder filled in from reference TRBV13 and TRBJ2-1): AAGVIQSPRHLIKEKRETATLKCYPIPRHDTVYWYQQGPGQDPQFLISFYEKMQSDKGSIPDRFSAQQFSDYHSELNMSSLELGDSALYFCASSMGLAGEQFFGPGTRLTVL.

The chain is built from TRBV24-1 and TRBJ1-5, with D possibly matching TRBD1 (6 bases). Germline V CDR1 and CDR2: KGHDR, SFDVKD. The CDR3 sequence is 14 residues long. Trimming cost V 5 bases and J 6 bases, with 13 bases left between them. CDR3 DNA sequence: TGTGCCACCAGTGCGGCAGGGGACGCTCAGCCCCAGCATTTT. This codes for CATSAAGDAQPQHF.

This sequence joins TRBV6-5 and TRBJ2-5; D possibly matches TRBD1 or TRBD2 (5 bases each). The CDR3 is 13 residues long. In germline, CDR1 is MNHEY, CDR2 SVGAGI. V shed 2 bases and J shed 5 bases, with 9 bases lying between them. Written as DNA, the CDR3 is TGTGCCAGCAGTTACCGGGGCGGGGAGACCCAGTACTTC. Translation gives CASSYRGGETQYF.

The rearrangement joins TRBV29-1 to TRBJ2-3, with no clear D. Trimming cost V 3 bases and J 3 bases, with 19 bases left between them. Looked up from germline, CDR1 is SQVTM and CDR2 is ANQGSEA. This CDR3 comprises 16 residues. The CDR3 sequence is CSVDEGVNRLTDTQYF. CDR3 coding DNA: TGCAGCGTTGATGAAGGAGTCAACCGTCTTACAGATACGCAGTATTTT.

The sample holds a few counts of this clonotype. The chain links TRBV6-5 to TRBJ1-1; D not certain. This CDR3 spans 14 amino acids. V was pared by 4 bases and J by 0 bases, with 9 bases between. Germline V gives CDR1 MNHEY, CDR2 SVGAGI. CDR3 sequence: CASSWEGMNTEAFF. In nucleotides, the CDR3 is TGTGCCAGCAGTTGGGAAGGGATGAACACTGAAGCTTTCTTT.

In this sample, this clonotype turned up many times. The gene calls are TRBV9 and TRBJ2-3; 7 nucleotides agree with TRBD2. V dropped 2 bases and J dropped 1; count of bases not matched to a gene: 13. This CDR3 is built from 18 residues. Germline V lookup: CDR1 SGDLS, CDR2 YYNGEE. CDR3 sequence reads: CASSVGGELWMGTDTQYF. CDR3 coding DNA: TGTGCCAGCAGCGTGGGAGGGGAGTTGTGGATGGGCACAGATACGCAGTATTTT.

This chain uses TRBV4-1 with TRBJ2-1; perhaps D is TRBD1 or TRBD2 (5 bases each). The CDR3 consists of 16 residues. The germline V and J ends were trimmed by 1 base and 7 bases, with 17 bases remaining between them. CDR1 is MGHRA and CDR2 is YSYEKL in the germline V gene. Written as DNA, the CDR3 is TGCGCCAGCAGCCAAGGCTGGGACGGTTCTTCTAATGAGCAGTTCTTC. This sequence encodes CASSQGWDGSSNEQFF.

The V call is TRBV28, the J call TRBJ2-7; D gene ambiguous. The CDR3 contains 15 residues. Germline CDR1 reads MDHEN; CDR2 reads SYDVKM. V was clipped by 3 bases and J by 3 bases, with 15 bases between them. CDR3 sequence: CASSFSPVPNYEQYF. The CDR3 DNA follows: TGTGCCAGCAGTTTTTCCCCGGTGCCAAACTACGAGCAGTACTTC.

The chain employs TRBV7-6 and TRBJ2-1; perhaps TRBD2 as D (6 bases). Germline CDR1 and CDR2: SGHVS and FNYEAQ. CDR3 size: 12 residues. V dropped 6 bases and J dropped 15 bases, with 18 bases sitting between them. Here the CDR3 DNA reads TGTGCCAGCAGGGGAGGTGGACCCAAATCGTTCTTC. This translates into CASRGGGPKSFF.